One sample yielded the 23 T cell receptor beta chains listed below, sequenced in a study of cytomegalovirus exposure and HLA in healthy donors. The PCR contained 60 Vbeta and 13 Jbeta primers. Sequenced by immunoSEQ multiplex PCR; TCRdb stores in-frame clones only, minus some. The sample contains 100,000 to 140,000 clones, roughly 70% of which appear only once. Sequenced input: PBMCs. Receptors were obtained from a woman in her thirties or forties in good health and CMV-seropositive.

The V call is TRBV5-1, the J call TRBJ2-2, with 13 bases matching TRBD2. Germline assignment: CDR1 SGHRS and CDR2 YFSETQ. The CDR3 runs 18 residues. Losses at the gene ends were 3 bases for V and 3 bases for J; bases not matched to a gene: 8. The CDR3 region is CASSSTSGGGIYTGELFF. DNA of the CDR3: TGCGCCAGCAGCTCAACTAGCGGGGGGGGTATTTACACCGGGGAGCTGTTTTTT. Using reference TRBV5-1 and TRBJ2-2 for the parts outside the CDR3, the full variable domain is KAGVTQTPRYLIKTRGQQVTLSCSPISGHRSVSWYQQTPGQGLQFLFEYFSETQRNKGNFPGRFSGRQFSNSRSEMNVSTLELGDSALYLCASSSTSGGGIYTGELFFGEGSRLTVL.

V is TRBV19 and J is TRBJ1-2; the D gene is possibly TRBD1 (5 bases). From germline, CDR1 is LNHDA and CDR2 SQIVND (reference sequence). The CDR3 totals 12 residues. Trimming took 3 bases from V and 4 from J, leaving 6 bases between them. The CDR3 DNA reads as TGTGCCAGTAGTATGGACACCTATGGCTACACCTTC. Translating it yields CASSMDTYGYTF.

The chain has TRBV6-4 and TRBJ2-5, with D possibly being TRBD2 (5 bases). Trimming removed 6 bases from V and 1 base from J, with 9 bases in between. This CDR3 is 13 amino acids long. From germline, CDR1 is MRHNA and CDR2 SNTAGT. The CDR3 spells CASRTSFQETQYF. The CDR3 DNA is TGTGCCAGCAGAACTAGTTTCCAAGAGACCCAGTACTTC.

The chain couples TRBV9 to TRBJ2-2; weak D call: TRBD2 (6 bases). CDR3 size: 15 residues. Looked up from germline, CDR1 is SGDLS and CDR2 is YYNGEE. Trimming took 2 bases from V and 5 from J, leaving 13 bases between them. This CDR3 is CASSVGGAGTGELFF. The CDR3 DNA reads TGTGCCAGCAGCGTTGGAGGGGCCGGAACCGGGGAGCTGTTTTTT.

The chain has TRBV13 and TRBJ2-2; TRBD2 might be the D (6 bases). Germline lookup yields CDR1 PRHDT and CDR2 FYEKMQ (reference sequence). V was shortened by 3 bases and J by 3 bases, with 11 bases between the two germline ends. There are 15 residues in the CDR3. The CDR3 protein is CASSFRGGDTGELFF. CDR3 DNA: TGTGCCAGCAGCTTCCGGGGAGGAGACACCGGGGAGCTGTTTTTT.

This clone was recorded many times. The rearrangement joins TRBV7-2 to TRBJ1-1; the D gene is possibly TRBD1 (5 bases). Germline V CDR1 and CDR2: SGHTA, FQGNSA. V was clipped by 3 bases and J by 6 bases, with 17 bases between them. The CDR3 sequence is 15 residues long. The CDR3 DNA sequence: TGTGCCAGCAGCTTTAAGGGGTTCGGTTACGCTGAAGCTTTCTTT. Its protein is CASSFKGFGYAEAFF. The complete variable domain, with remaining parts taken from reference TRBV7-2 and TRBJ1-1, reads GAGVSQSPSNKVTEKGKDVELRCDPISGHTALYWYRQSLGQGLEFLIYFQGNSAPDKSGLPSDRFSAERTGGSVSTLTIQRTQQEDSAVYLCASSFKGFGYAEAFFGQGTRLTVV.

This chain uses TRBV30 with TRBJ2-2, with TRBD2 identical over 8 bases. The germline CDR1 and CDR2 sequences are GTSNPN and SVGIG (reference sequence). The CDR3 spans 14 residues. Trimming at V came to 5 bases and at J to 7 bases, leaving 9 bases not matched to a gene. CDR3 sequence reads: CAWGRGGFSGELFF. The DNA for the CDR3 is TGTGCCTGGGGCCGGGGGGGGTTCAGCGGGGAGCTGTTTTTT. The full variable domain, in which reference TRBV30 and TRBJ2-2 provide the parts outside the CDR3, is SQTIHQWPATLVQPVGSPLSLECTVEGTSNPNLYWYRQAAGRGLQLLFYSVGIGQISSEVPQNLSASRPQDRQFILSSKKLLLSDSGFYLCAWGRGGFSGELFFGEGSRLTVL.

The chain combines TRBV7-3 with TRBJ2-7; perhaps TRBD1 as D (5 bases). V dropped 2 bases and J dropped 3 bases, with 8 bases sitting between them. The V gene's germline CDR1 is SGHTA and CDR2 FQGTGA. The CDR3 consists of 13 residues. CDR3 in DNA: TGTGCCAGCAGCTTAGGAGACAGCTACGAGCAGTACTTC. Its translation is CASSLGDSYEQYF.

This clone was seen only once. The genes are TRBV18 and TRBJ2-1; 8 bases are a match to TRBD1. Germline V gene lookup returns CDR1 KGHSH and CDR2 LQKENI. The V gene end was trimmed by 3 bases and the J gene end by 4 bases; junction bases not matched to a gene: 8. The CDR3 covers 16 residues. The CDR3 DNA follows: TGTGCCAGCTCACCGACTACAGGGGGACGATACAATGAGCAGTTCTTC. Amino acid sequence: CASSPTTGGRYNEQFF.

This chain uses TRBV2 with TRBJ1-2, with 10 nucleotides matching TRBD1. Per germline, CDR1 SNHLY and CDR2 FYNNEI. The CDR3 totals 16 residues. V was pared by 6 bases and J by 1 base, with 8 bases of the junction left unmatched. CDR3 protein: CASRAGTGDINYGYTF. CDR3 nucleotides: TGTGCCAGCAGGGCCGGGACAGGGGATATTAACTATGGCTACACCTTC.

This clone came up once. The rearrangement uses TRBV30 and TRBJ2-2; 10 bases agree with TRBD2. The CDR3 is 16 residues long. Trimming took 4 bases from V and 7 from J; bases not matched to a gene: 12. In germline, CDR1 is GTSNPN, CDR2 SVGIG (reference sequence). In DNA, the CDR3 is TGTGCCTGGAAGGCGGCGGGGCTAGCGGGGGTCGGGGAGCTGTTTTTT. It translates to CAWKAAGLAGVGELFF.

The chain links TRBV7-8 to TRBJ2-1, with TRBD1 matching over 8 bases. V lost 1 base to trimming and J lost 5 bases; unmatched junction nucleotides: 16. The CDR3 consists of 19 residues. The germline V gene encodes CDR1 SGHVS and CDR2 FQNEAQ. Written as DNA, the CDR3 is TGTGCCAGCAGCTTAGGATGGGACAGGATGGGTCGCTGGCACAATGAGCAGTTCTTC. It is translated as CASSLGWDRMGRWHNEQFF.

The chain combines TRBV7-6 with TRBJ2-7, with D possibly being TRBD1 (6 bases). Between the trimmed V and J ends, which lost 5 bases and 3 bases, there was a span of 14 bases. The CDR3 is made up of 14 amino acids. Germline V gene data show CDR1 as SGHVS and CDR2 as FNYEAQ. CDR3: CASSPGTRFYEQYF. The CDR3, as DNA: TGTGCCAGCAGCCCCGGGACACGGTTCTACGAGCAGTACTTC. The full variable domain, its missing parts supplied by reference TRBV7-6 and TRBJ2-7, is GAGVSQSPRYKVTKRGQDVALRCDPISGHVSLYWYRQALGQGPEFLTYFNYEAQQDKSGLPNDRFSAERPEGSISTLTIQRTEQRDSAMYRCASSPGTRFYEQYFGPGTRLTVT.

The chain uses TRBV6-5 and TRBJ2-7, with a tentative D call TRBD1 (6 bases). This CDR3 is 14 amino acids long. Trimming took 3 bases from V and 10 from J, leaving 19 bases between them. CDR1 is MNHEY, CDR2 SVGAGI, per germline. CDR3: CASSYQQGPVAQYF. The CDR3, as DNA: TGTGCCAGCAGTTATCAACAGGGTCCTGTGGCACAGTACTTC.

The chain recombines TRBV7-2 with TRBJ1-5; D not resolved. The CDR3 contains 12 residues. The germline V gene encodes CDR1 SGHTA and CDR2 FQGNSA. Trimming removed 5 bases from V and 6 bases from J, with 8 bases in between. The CDR3: CASSPDFQPQHF. In DNA form, the CDR3 reads TGTGCCAGCAGCCCAGATTTTCAGCCCCAGCATTTT.

The CDR3 spells CASSFDPSRDTEAFF. The CDR3 nucleotides read TGTGCCAGCAGCTTCGACCCCTCGCGGGACACTGAAGCTTTCTTT. This rearrangement joins TRBV11-2 to TRBJ1-1; D gene unclear. The V and J ends lost 3 bases and 3 bases respectively, with 14 bases between them. The length of the CDR3 is 15 residues. Germline lookup yields CDR1 SGHAT and CDR2 FQNNGV. Full variable domain (rest looked up from reference TRBV11-2 and TRBJ1-1): EAGVAQSPRYKIIEKRQSVAFWCNPISGHATLYWYQQILGQGPKLLIQFQNNGVVDDSQLPKDRFSAERLKGVDSTLKIQPAKLEDSAVYLCASSFDPSRDTEAFFGQGTRLTVV.

This clone was detected a few times. The gene calls are TRBV5-4 and TRBJ1-4; D is possibly TRBD1 (5 bases). V was cut by 4 bases and J by 7 bases, with 14 bases left in between. The CDR3 consists of 14 residues. Per the germline V gene, CDR1 is SGHNT and CDR2 is YYREEE (reference sequence). The CDR3 sequence is CASSRGAGREKLFF. CDR3 nucleotide sequence: TGTGCCAGCAGCCGCGGGGCAGGGCGTGAAAAACTGTTTTTT.

This clone was found a few times. DNA of the CDR3: TGTGCCAGCAGCTTCACAGGGAAGGGGAACACTGAAGCTTTCTTT. It yields the protein CASSFTGKGNTEAFF. The chain has TRBV5-4 and TRBJ1-1, with D possibly TRBD1 on 6 matching bases. The CDR3 sequence is 15 residues long. CDR1 is SGHNT, CDR2 YYREEE, per germline (reference sequence). With 2 bases removed from V and 1 base from J, the gap between germline ends came to 12 bases.

CDR3 bases: TGTGCCAGCCAGACAGATTATAATTCACCCCTCCACTTT. Translation: CASQTDYNSPLHF. J is TRBJ1-6 and V is TRBV2, with D perhaps TRBD1 (5 bases). The CDR3 is 13 residues long. Trimming removed 8 bases at V and 4 bases at J, with 9 bases between. The V gene's germline CDR1 is SNHLY and CDR2 FYNNEI.

The genes are TRBV10-3 and TRBJ2-5; TRBD2 matches at 7 bases. The junction had 7 bases not matched to a gene; V was cut back by 6 bases and J by 3 bases. The length of the CDR3 is 14 residues. Germline assignment: CDR1 ENHRY and CDR2 SYGVKD. The CDR3 reads CAIRDPSGEETQYF. The DNA for the CDR3 is TGTGCCATCAGGGACCCGAGCGGGGAAGAGACCCAGTACTTC.

The chain links TRBV7-8 to TRBJ1-4; the D gene is possibly TRBD1 (5 bases). The CDR3 contains 15 residues. From germline, CDR1 is SGHVS and CDR2 FQNEAQ. Trimming stripped 6 bases from V and 5 bases from J, with 16 bases between. This chain's CDR3 is CASREFDGGNEKLFF. CDR3 in DNA: TGTGCCAGCAGAGAATTTGACGGGGGGAATGAAAAACTGTTTTTT.

The genes are TRBV6-5 and TRBJ2-7; possible D gene TRBD2, 6 bases. Germline V CDR1 and CDR2: MNHEY, SVGAGI. CDR3 size: 16 residues. V lost 0 bases, J lost 3 bases, and 15 bases lay in between. CDR3: CASSYSWRGRHYEQYF. CDR3 DNA sequence: TGTGCCAGCAGTTACTCGTGGAGGGGTCGCCACTACGAGCAGTACTTC.

This sequence joins TRBV10-3 and TRBJ1-1; tentatively, D is TRBD1 (5 bases). The germline V gene encodes CDR1 ENHRY and CDR2 SYGVKD. Deletions cut 3 bases from V and 1 base from J, with 18 bases between. The CDR3 contains 17 residues. The CDR3 coding sequence is TGTGCCATCAGTGACGCTACAGGTGAATTGGGGAACACTGAAGCTTTCTTT. It specifies CAISDATGELGNTEAFF.